This TCR beta chain was sequenced during a study of T cell responses to AZD1222 COVID-19 vaccine. This clone was seen a single time. Its specificity is unknown. Study observations and caveats: Clonal diversity may have been underestimated, and the donors were mostly white British, with more females than males. Close to half of all spike-specific TCRs reportedly target regions of the variants that are unmutated.

Sequencing was performed with immunoSEQ multiplex PCR; in TCRdb, only in-frame clones are kept and a portion is missing. The table shows 75,000 to 100,000 clones, with about 89% occurring only once. This specimen consisted of peripheral blood, obtained on day 0 of AZD1222 vaccination. The TCR comes from an adult in good health.

CDR3 protein: CATSRDGGGANTGELFF. The CDR3 DNA reads TGTGCCACCAGCAGAGATGGCGGGGGGGCGAACACCGGGGAGCTGTTTTTT. The chain joins TRBV15 to TRBJ2-2; 9 nucleotides agree with TRBD2. This CDR3 spans 17 amino acids. From germline, CDR1 is LNHNV and CDR2 YYDKDF (reference sequence). V was clipped by 0 bases and J by 0 bases; unmatched bases: 2.